The clone carrying this T cell receptor beta chain was detected ten times or more. This entry belongs to a study of blood T cell repertoires in COVID-19. The CDR3 covers 15 residues. V lost 3 bases, J lost 6 bases, and 8 bases stayed unmatched. Germline V lookup: CDR1 SGHVS, CDR2 FNYEAQ. The method was immunoSEQ multiplex PCR; TCRdb's version includes in-frame clones alone and lacks a portion of them. The sample includes about 180,000 clones, about 88% of them seen just once. Among Cohort 3 donors, those recovered had two negative PCRs, clearance, or symptom resolution. Input material: PBMCs or T cells enriched from blood (not recorded which). The chain is built from TRBV7-6 and TRBJ1-2; the match to TRBD1 covers 9 bases. This TCR came from a woman aged 18-29 years who had recovered from COVID-19. CDR3 in amino acids: CASSLATGGRNGYTF. CDR3 nucleotides: TGTGCCAGCAGCTTGGCGACAGGGGGTCGGAATGGCTACACCTTC.